This record covers a single T cell receptor beta chain. At one of its ends the junction is not consistent with the germline gene, which may arise from a read error. The germline CDR1 and CDR2 sequences are MNHEY and SMNVEV (reference sequence). CDR3 length: 13 residues. This sample was included in a study of blood T cell repertoires in COVID-19. Study details: Samples taken during acute and convalescent COVID-19 were collected in the United States, Italy and Spain. The analysed material was cDNA or gDNA that came from T cells, B-cell-depleted T cells, or PBMCs.

Produced via immunoSEQ multiplex PCR; TCRdb's table is partial and in-frame only. Among 130,000 or so clones listed, around 82% were seen once. The genes are TRBV27 and TRBJ2-5; D is undetermined. This TCR came from a human donor in a cohort sampled during active COVID-19. Sequenced material: peripheral blood. The CDR3 sequence: CASSSGYHETQYF. DNA of the CDR3: TGTGCCAGCAGTTCAGGATACCACGAGACCCAGTACTTC.